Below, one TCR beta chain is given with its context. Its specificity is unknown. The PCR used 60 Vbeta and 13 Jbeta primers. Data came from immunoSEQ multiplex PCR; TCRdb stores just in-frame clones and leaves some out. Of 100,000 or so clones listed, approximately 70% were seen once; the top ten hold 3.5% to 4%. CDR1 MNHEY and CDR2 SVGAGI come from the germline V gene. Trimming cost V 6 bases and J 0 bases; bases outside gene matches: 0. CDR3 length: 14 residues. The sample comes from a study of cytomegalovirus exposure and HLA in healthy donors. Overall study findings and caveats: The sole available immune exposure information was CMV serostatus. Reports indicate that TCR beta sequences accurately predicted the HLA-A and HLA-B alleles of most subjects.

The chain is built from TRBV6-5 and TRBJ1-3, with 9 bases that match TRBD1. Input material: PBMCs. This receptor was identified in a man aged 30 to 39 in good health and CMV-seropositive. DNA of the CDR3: TGTGCCAGCAGGACAGGGGGCTCTGGAAACACCATATATTTT. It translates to CASRTGGSGNTIYF.